The rows below give T cell receptor beta chains drawn from one sample of a study of T cells expressing NK-cell markers. TCRdb reprocessed the 5' RACE reads and stores each CDR3 protein as one record, lacking DNA. In total, the table holds some 390,000 distinct CDR3 sequences. The sequencing sample was made of blood T cells: a sorted CD56 or NKG2C T cell subset, CD4+ or CD8+ T cells, or bulk PBMC T cells (not recorded which). Receptors originate from a woman aged 45-60 years in good health. Both conserved end residues are part of each CDR3. The order of the fields is J gene, V gene, CDR3 protein.

TRBJ2-5,TRBV4-1,CASRSMAWQETQYF
TRBJ2-7,TRBV4-1,CASSQESTGRISYEQYF
TRBJ2-6,TRBV24-1,CATSGKSGANVLTF
TRBJ2-1,TRBV7-9,CASSFQLAGYNEQFF
TRBJ2-1,TRBV12-3/TRBV12-4,CASNPGSVGESYNEQFF
TRBJ1-5,TRBV5-1,CASSLGETGGLRGQPQHF
TRBJ2-5,TRBV20-1,CSARLPNRDYQETQYF
TRBJ2-5,TRBV3-1,CASSQQGRETQYF
TRBJ2-5,TRBV27,CASSSGPGRHLETQYF
TRBJ2-3,TRBV10-1,CASAEGGDTQYF
TRBJ2-1,TRBV12-3/TRBV12-4,CASSFGQSAVLSYNEQFF
TRBJ2-1,TRBV2,CASNPSGAGGNEQFF
TRBJ2-5,TRBV12-3/TRBV12-4,CASVLWSAEETQYF
TRBJ1-2,TRBV28,CASQEGPPRDGYTF
TRBJ2-1,TRBV20-1,CSATPTSGRINEQFF
TRBJ2-5,TRBV14,CASSQVGGHQETQYF
TRBJ2-3,TRBV3-1,CASSQDRVAGGGYTQYF
TRBJ1-1,TRBV20-1,CSAEIRGGNTEAFF
TRBJ2-7,TRBV12-3/TRBV12-4,CASSPLIRPQARYEQYF
TRBJ1-2,TRBV29-1,CSVEPGLSSYTF
TRBJ2-1,TRBV24-1,CATSDHDRGGHNEQFF
TRBJ2-2,TRBV11-3,CASLHTGELFF
TRBJ2-2,TRBV18,CASSPVDTGELFF
TRBJ1-5,TRBV24-1,CATEGGFEGSNQPQHF
TRBJ1-3,TRBV4-1,CASSQDLSGNTIYF
TRBJ2-5,TRBV19,CASTRGPAQETQYF
TRBJ2-1,TRBV27,CASSLLRGEQFF
TRBJ2-3,TRBV11-2,CASSPSGSTGDTQYF
TRBJ2-7,TRBV29-1,CSVSLAGGPYEQYF
TRBJ1-3,TRBV4-1,CASSHPLGGRWTTGNTIYF
TRBJ2-1,TRBV28,CASSPHALTGHPEQFF
TRBJ2-4,TRBV24-1,CATSDTGTGKNIQYF
TRBJ2-2,TRBV4-1,CASSAREGGITGELFF
TRBJ2-5,TRBV10-1,CASSESPRGETQYF
TRBJ2-1,TRBV20-1,CSARPRLAGGRFYNEQFF
TRBJ2-3,TRBV20-1,CSARGLNGGTDTQYF
TRBJ2-3,TRBV4-1,CASSQDRLVADTQYF
TRBJ1-2,TRBV12-3/TRBV12-4,CASSSRRVSNYGYTF
TRBJ2-1,TRBV2,CASSEGGLAGRNEQFF
TRBJ2-7,TRBV7-9,CASSLTGFWLVDEQYF
TRBJ2-1,TRBV7-7,CASSLVTRDEQFF
TRBJ1-6,TRBV24-1,CATSSGVPNSPLHF
TRBJ2-7,TRBV4-1,CASSQTGAGYEQYF
TRBJ1-2,TRBV20-1,CSARGEGGGYTF
TRBJ2-1,TRBV24-1,CATSDFHARGEQFF
TRBJ1-2,TRBV12-3/TRBV12-4,CASSLGGGGYTF
TRBJ2-7,TRBV24-1,CATRQGGSYEQYF
TRBJ1-6,TRBV7-2,CASSWTGFGSPLHF
TRBJ2-1,TRBV3-1,CASSPELWGTSSDGEQFF
TRBJ2-1,TRBV10-3,CAISSSGRVYNEQFF
TRBJ2-7,TRBV7-9,CASSLVTAEQYF
TRBJ2-3,TRBV10-3,CAISEGSTADTQYF
TRBJ1-1,TRBV21-1,CASSKVGERMNTEAFF